Shown below are 19 T cell receptor beta chains from a single sample sequenced in a study of blood T cell repertoires in COVID-19. Sequencing used immunoSEQ multiplex PCR; TCRdb keeps in-frame clones, though not all of them. The sample consists of 150,000 or so clones, around 88% of them appearing once. The sample consisted of peripheral blood. These receptors were taken from an older woman with acute or convalescent COVID-19.

This clone was seen once. J is TRBJ2-7 and V is TRBV3-1 (or the pseudogene TRBV3-2); 7 positions agree with TRBD1. Germline V CDR1 and CDR2: LGHDT, YNNKEL (reference sequence). The CDR3 totals 15 residues. The V segment lost 2 bases and the J segment 6 bases; nucleotides outside the gene matches: 10. CDR3 DNA sequence: TGTGCCAGCAGCCAACGGACAGGACGAATTTCCGAGCAGTACTTC. It encodes CASSQRTGRISEQYF.

V gene TRBV28 combines with J gene TRBJ2-4, with D tentatively TRBD2 (6 bases). V was trimmed by 5 bases and J by 9 bases, leaving 8 bases between them. CDR1 MDHEN and CDR2 SYDVKM come from the germline V gene. The CDR3 has 11 amino acids. The CDR3 coding sequence is TGTGCCAGCAGTGCCGGGGGCATTCAGTACTTC. Protein sequence: CASSAGGIQYF.

The rearrangement links TRBV24-1 to TRBJ1-2, with 8 bases lining up with TRBD1. CDR3 length: 14 residues. Germline CDR1 and CDR2: KGHDR and SFDVKD. Trimming removed 3 bases from V and 8 bases from J; junction bases left unmatched: 7. The CDR3 region is CATSDADRVQGYTF. In DNA form, the CDR3 reads TGTGCCACCAGTGATGCGGACAGGGTACAAGGCTACACCTTC.

The chain combines TRBV6-1 with TRBJ2-7; a weak D match, TRBD1 (7 bases). V was shortened by 4 bases and J by 3 bases, with 19 bases between the two germline ends. CDR1 and CDR2 (germline): MNHNS, SASEGT. CDR3 length equals 16 residues. CDR3 DNA sequence: TGTGCCAGCAGTGCCGGGGGACAGCGAGCTTTCTACGAGCAGTACTTC. Translation gives CASSAGGQRAFYEQYF.

This sequence joins TRBV2 and TRBJ2-2, with 11 bases fitting TRBD2. This CDR3 has 16 residues. The ends lost 0 bases at V and 4 bases at J; junction bases unmatched: 1. Germline CDR1 and CDR2: SNHLY and FYNNEI. This CDR3 reads CASSEASGGVTGELFF. CDR3 sequence (DNA): TGTGCCAGCAGTGAAGCTAGCGGGGGGGTCACCGGGGAGCTGTTTTTT. Drawing the rest from reference TRBV2 and TRBJ2-2, the complete variable domain is EPEVTQTPSHQVTQMGQEVILRCVPISNHLYFYWYRQILGQKVEFLVSFYNNEISEKSEIFDDQFSVERPDGSNFTLKIRSTKLEDSAMYFCASSEASGGVTGELFFGEGSRLTVL.

The chain combines TRBV10-3 with TRBJ1-2; 7 bases map to TRBD1. The length of the CDR3 is 13 residues. Germline V gives CDR1 ENHRY, CDR2 SYGVKD. The trim removed 6 bases at V and 4 bases at J, leaving 5 bases unmatched. This chain's CDR3 is CAIRETGRYGYTF. The DNA for the CDR3 is TGTGCCATCAGGGAGACAGGGCGCTATGGCTACACCTTC.

V and J are TRBV19 and TRBJ1-2; D is possibly TRBD1 (6 bases). The CDR3 has 14 amino acids. Trimming took 6 bases from V and 4 from J, leaving 15 bases between them. Germline CDR1 and CDR2: LNHDA and SQIVND (reference sequence). The CDR3 region is CASRIGQGSYGYTF. The CDR3 nucleotides read TGTGCCAGTAGAATTGGGCAGGGGAGCTATGGCTACACCTTC.

This clone was seen once. This chain joins TRBV11-2 and TRBJ1-6, with no clear D. Trimming pared 5 bases from V and 11 bases from J, leaving 16 bases between. The CDR3 has 14 amino acids. Per the germline V gene, CDR1 is SGHAT and CDR2 is FQNNGV. This CDR3 is CASSPNAVVTPLHF. CDR3 bases: TGTGCCAGCAGCCCGAATGCCGTAGTCACACCCCTCCACTTT.

The chain employs TRBV11-3 and TRBJ2-3; a weak D match, TRBD2 (6 bases). The germline gives CDR1 SGHNT, CDR2 YENEEA. This CDR3 has 15 residues. The V end lost 0 bases, the J end lost 0 bases, and 7 bases lay between the germline ends. For the CDR3, the DNA is TGTGCCAGCAGCTTAGATGCGGGGAGCACAGATACGCAGTATTTT. Residues: CASSLDAGSTDTQYF.

The chain has TRBV7-9 and TRBJ1-4; a possible D gene is TRBD1 (5 bases). Trimming took 4 bases from V and 5 from J, leaving 14 bases between them. The CDR3 length is 15 residues. CDR1 and CDR2 from the germline V gene are SEHNR and FQNEAQ (reference sequence). The CDR3 sequence is CASSSMRGVNEKLFF. CDR3 DNA: TGTGCCAGCAGCTCAATGCGGGGCGTCAATGAAAAACTGTTTTTT.

This clone was recorded only once. This chain uses TRBV28 with TRBJ1-5, with 9 bases that match TRBD1. V lost 2 bases and J lost 8; bases outside the gene matches: 4. The CDR3 extends over 14 amino acids. Germline CDR1 reads MDHEN; CDR2 reads SYDVKM. CDR3 bases: TGTGCCAGCAGTTTACCGGGACAGGGAGAGCCCCAGCATTTT. Its translation is CASSLPGQGEPQHF. Full variable domain (remainder filled in from reference TRBV28 and TRBJ1-5): DVKVTQSSRYLVKRTGEKVFLECVQDMDHENMFWYRQDPGLGLRLIYFSYDVKMKEKGDIPEGYSVSREKKERFSLILESASTNQTSMYLCASSLPGQGEPQHFGDGTRLSIL.

Concerning this clone itself: Other DNA sequences in this sample translate to the same CDR3. This chain joins TRBV5-4 and TRBJ1-4; the D is unclear. The germline V gene encodes CDR1 SGHNT and CDR2 YYREEE (reference sequence). V gave up 1 base and J gave up 5 bases, with 6 bases separating them. The CDR3 consists of 13 residues. The CDR3 DNA sequence: TGTGCCAGCAGCTTGAGAGGAAATGAAAAACTGTTTTTT. Translated, it gives CASSLRGNEKLFF.

This chain uses TRBV7-3 with TRBJ1-1; tentative D call: TRBD1 (5 bases). The CDR3 sequence is 14 residues long. Germline V gene data show CDR1 as SGHTA and CDR2 as FQGTGA. Trimming shortened V by 2 bases and J by 4 bases, and 11 bases separated the two germline ends. The CDR3 region is CASSLRGTGTEAFF. Here the CDR3 DNA reads TGTGCCAGCAGCTTACGGGGGACTGGCACTGAAGCTTTCTTT.

The genes are TRBV5-4 and TRBJ2-6, with a tentative D call TRBD1 (5 bases). The length of the CDR3 is 16 residues. Trimming took off 0 bases at V and 0 bases at J, with 7 bases between the two ends. CDR1 is SGHNT and CDR2 is YYREEE in the germline V gene (reference sequence). This chain's CDR3 is CASSLGQPSGANVLTF. The CDR3, as DNA: TGTGCCAGCAGCTTGGGACAGCCCTCTGGGGCCAACGTCCTGACTTTC.

J is TRBJ2-7 and V is TRBV9, with 8 bases lining up with TRBD1. The germline V gene encodes CDR1 SGDLS and CDR2 YYNGEE. This CDR3 region has 16 residues. The ends lost 0 bases at V and 1 base at J; junction bases unmatched: 6. The DNA for the CDR3 is TGTGCCAGCAGCGTAGGGGCCGGGACAGGATCCTACGAGCAGTACTTC. This encodes CASSVGAGTGSYEQYF.

The rearrangement links TRBV2 to TRBJ2-6, with D possibly matching TRBD1 (6 bases). CDR1 SNHLY and CDR2 FYNNEI come from the germline V gene. The CDR3 sequence is 15 residues long. V lost 9 bases to trimming and J lost 0 bases, with 12 bases between them. This chain's CDR3 is CARGQISSGANVLTF. CDR3 DNA sequence: TGTGCCAGAGGACAGATAAGCTCTGGGGCCAACGTCCTGACTTTC.

The V call is TRBV19, the J call TRBJ2-1; 8 bases agree with TRBD1. The ends lost 7 bases at V and 0 bases at J; junction bases unmatched: 8. There are 16 residues in the CDR3. Per the germline V gene, CDR1 is LNHDA and CDR2 is SQIVND (reference sequence). This chain's CDR3 is CASTARDRGSYNEQFF. DNA for the CDR3: TGTGCCAGTACCGCACGCGACAGGGGCTCCTACAATGAGCAGTTCTTC.

This sequence joins TRBV15 and TRBJ2-5, with D uncertain. Germline V gene data show CDR1 as LNHNV and CDR2 as YYDKDF (reference sequence). Trimming cost V 0 bases and J 5 bases, with 10 bases left between them. CDR3 length: 14 residues. Here the CDR3 reads CATSRDLSSETQYF. Here the CDR3 DNA reads TGTGCCACCAGCAGAGATCTTTCAAGCGAGACCCAGTACTTC.

The CDR3 DNA reads as TGTGCCAGCAGCTTCCGGGGTAGCGGGGGCGGACAAGAGACCCAGTACTTC. It encodes CASSFRGSGGGQETQYF. The chain employs TRBV7-2 and TRBJ2-5; 9 bases match TRBD2. Germline V gene lookup returns CDR1 SGHTA and CDR2 FQGNSA. V was pared by 3 bases and J by 2 bases, with 10 bases of the junction left unmatched. This CDR3 has 17 amino acids.